The T cell receptor (beta chain) under discussion was sequenced for a study of cytomegalovirus exposure and HLA in healthy donors. Trimming at V came to 4 bases and at J to 5 bases, leaving 2 bases not matched to a gene. The CDR3 is made up of 12 amino acids. Germline CDR1 SQVTM, CDR2 ANQGSEA. Findings and limits, study-wide: The study designated about 180 TCR beta chains cytomegalovirus-associated.

Profiling relied on immunoSEQ multiplex PCR, and the TCRdb table lists in-frame clones only, not all of them. The data contain tens of thousands of clones, 95% of them singletons. Worth noting for this clone: What it binds is unknown.

This sequence joins TRBV29-1 and TRBJ1-5, with 7 bases identical to TRBD1. The sequenced sample was PBMCs. This TCR was recovered from a woman between 18 and 29 years old in good health and CMV-seropositive. CDR3 amino acids: CSVAQGDQPQHF. Here the CDR3 DNA reads TGCAGCGTTGCGCAGGGGGATCAGCCCCAGCATTTT.